Listed below are T cell receptor beta chains from one sample, sequenced in a study of T cell responses to AZD1222 COVID-19 vaccine. The table came from immunoSEQ multiplex PCR; TCRdb's copy has only in-frame clones and leaves some out. In the table there are 90,000 to 130,000 clones, roughly 92% of which are singletons. Source: peripheral blood, taken 28 days after the second AZD1222 dose. These receptor sequences come from an adult who received the AZD1222 COVID-19 vaccine. The CDR3 runs from the conserved cysteine through the conserved F or W. Each record gives: V gene, clone size, J gene, D gene, CDR3 DNA, CDR3 protein. D genes are given only for firm matches. A clone size is listed for some rows: how often the clone was seen (once, few, many), or a class if it is expanded.

V gene: TRBV5-6; clone size: once; J gene: TRBJ1-3; D gene: -; CDR3 DNA: TGTGCCAGCAGCTTGTGGGGACCGCCTGGAAACACCATATATTTT; CDR3 protein: CASSLWGPPGNTIYF
V gene: TRBV3-1/TRBV3-2; clone size: medium-sized; J gene: TRBJ1-2; D gene: -; CDR3 DNA: TGTGCCAGCAGCCAAGACGGAGTGGGGGATGGCTACACCTTC; CDR3 protein: CASSQDGVGDGYTF
V gene: TRBV11-2; clone size: -; J gene: TRBJ2-7; D gene: -; CDR3 DNA: TGTGCTGCGGGGGCCTCTTACGAGCAGTACTTC; CDR3 protein: CAAGASYEQYF
V gene: TRBV5-8; clone size: -; J gene: TRBJ2-1; D gene: -; CDR3 DNA: TGTGCCAGCAGCCTGGGTACTGGCTACAATGAGCAGTTCTTC; CDR3 protein: CASSLGTGYNEQFF
V gene: TRBV7-9; clone size: few; J gene: TRBJ2-2; D gene: -; CDR3 DNA: TGTGCCAGCAACGTGGGTGCCGGGGAGCTGTTTTTT; CDR3 protein: CASNVGAGELFF
V gene: TRBV18; clone size: -; J gene: TRBJ2-7; D gene: TRBD1; CDR3 DNA: TGTGCCAGCTCACGGGACAGGGTCGACGAGCAGTACTTC; CDR3 protein: CASSRDRVDEQYF
V gene: TRBV19; clone size: -; J gene: TRBJ2-4; D gene: TRBD1; CDR3 DNA: TGTGCCAGTAGTATGGGGTTAGGGACAGGGTTGGACATTCAGTACTTC; CDR3 protein: CASSMGLGTGLDIQYF
V gene: TRBV19; clone size: -; J gene: TRBJ1-2; D gene: TRBD1; CDR3 DNA: TGTGCCAGTAGCGGACAGGGAATGGGGTACTATGGCTACACCTTC; CDR3 protein: CASSGQGMGYYGYTF
V gene: TRBV5-6; clone size: -; J gene: TRBJ1-1; D gene: -; CDR3 DNA: TGTGCCAGCAGCCCCGGCTGGGGAAACACTGAAGCTTTCTTT; CDR3 protein: CASSPGWGNTEAFF
V gene: TRBV5-1; clone size: -; J gene: TRBJ1-4; D gene: TRBD1; CDR3 DNA: TGCGCCAGCAGCTTGGAAGGGGGCCCCTTTAATGAAAAACTGTTTTTT; CDR3 protein: CASSLEGGPFNEKLFF
V gene: TRBV27; clone size: -; J gene: TRBJ2-1; D gene: -; CDR3 DNA: TGTGCCAGCTCCGGGGCTCGGTCCTACAATGAGCAGTTCTTC; CDR3 protein: CASSGARSYNEQFF
V gene: TRBV3-1/TRBV3-2; clone size: -; J gene: TRBJ1-3; D gene: -; CDR3 DNA: TGTGCCAGCAGCCGGGACGCCGGGAGGAACACCATATATTTT; CDR3 protein: CASSRDAGRNTIYF
V gene: TRBV18; clone size: -; J gene: TRBJ1-2; D gene: -; CDR3 DNA: TGTGCCAGCTCACCTGGGCCGGGAGTCAACTATGGCTACACCTTC; CDR3 protein: CASSPGPGVNYGYTF
V gene: TRBV7-2; clone size: few; J gene: TRBJ2-2; D gene: -; CDR3 DNA: TGTGCCAGCAGCTTAGGACAGAAGAACACCGGGGAGCTGTTTTTT; CDR3 protein: CASSLGQKNTGELFF
V gene: TRBV18; clone size: once; J gene: TRBJ2-3; D gene: TRBD1; CDR3 DNA: TGTGCCAGCTCACCATACGGGACAGGGGACACAGATACGCAGTATTTT; CDR3 protein: CASSPYGTGDTDTQYF
V gene: TRBV7-6; clone size: -; J gene: TRBJ2-2; D gene: -; CDR3 DNA: TGTGCCAGCAGTCTAGTCGGGGACGTACACACCGGGGAGCTGTTTTTT; CDR3 protein: CASSLVGDVHTGELFF
V gene: TRBV28; clone size: -; J gene: TRBJ1-2; D gene: -; CDR3 DNA: TGTGCCAGCAGTTTAGGGGGGTTTAACTATGGCTACACCTTC; CDR3 protein: CASSLGGFNYGYTF
V gene: TRBV28; clone size: -; J gene: TRBJ2-7; D gene: -; CDR3 DNA: TGTGCCAGCAGTTTAAAGGGGGGAACCTACGAGCAGTACTTC; CDR3 protein: CASSLKGGTYEQYF
V gene: TRBV29-1; clone size: few; J gene: TRBJ1-3; D gene: -; CDR3 DNA: TGCAGCGTTGAGGGGGCAACGGGAAACACCATATATTTT; CDR3 protein: CSVEGATGNTIYF
V gene: TRBV10-3; clone size: -; J gene: TRBJ1-1; D gene: -; CDR3 DNA: TGTGCCATCAGTGATGGGGGGCCCGATCGAGCTTTCTTT; CDR3 protein: CAISDGGPDRAFF
V gene: TRBV7-2; clone size: -; J gene: TRBJ2-3; D gene: TRBD2; CDR3 DNA: TGTGCCAGCAGCTTTAGCGGGGGGCCCGTCGGTACGCAGTATTTT; CDR3 protein: CASSFSGGPVGTQYF
V gene: TRBV11-3; clone size: once; J gene: TRBJ1-1; D gene: -; CDR3 DNA: TGTGCCAGCAGCTTACTGGGGGACACTGAAGCTTTCTTT; CDR3 protein: CASSLLGDTEAFF
V gene: TRBV7-9; clone size: -; J gene: TRBJ2-4; D gene: -; CDR3 DNA: TGTGCCAGCAGCCCGGAGAGGCGGGTAAAAAACATTCAGTACTTC; CDR3 protein: CASSPERRVKNIQYF
V gene: TRBV9; clone size: -; J gene: TRBJ1-1; D gene: -; CDR3 DNA: TGTGCCAGCAGCCTTCAAAGAAACACTGAAGCTTTCTTT; CDR3 protein: CASSLQRNTEAFF
V gene: TRBV7-7; clone size: -; J gene: TRBJ2-2; D gene: TRBD2; CDR3 DNA: TGTGCTAGCAGCTTACAGGCGGGGGGCGTTTTGTCCGGGGAGCTGTTTTTT; CDR3 protein: CASSLQAGGVLSGELFF
V gene: TRBV6-5; clone size: -; J gene: TRBJ2-7; D gene: TRBD1; CDR3 DNA: TGTGCCAGCAGTTCAGGACAGGGGCACTACGAGCAGTACTTC; CDR3 protein: CASSSGQGHYEQYF